The entry below gives a single TCR beta chain sequence along with its context. This sample is part of a study of long-term antiretroviral therapy in people with HIV. The CDR3 is 14 amino acids. Germline CDR1 MDHEN, CDR2 SYDVKM. Trimming removed 4 bases from V and 5 bases from J, with 14 bases in between. At the survey level, the v3.0 immunoSEQ assay was run. This table comes from immunoSEQ multiplex PCR, and its TCRdb copy is limited to in-frame clones, with some not included. The sample consists of approximately 35,000 clones, 85% to 95% of them appearing once. The rearrangement joins TRBV28 to TRBJ1-1, with D possibly matching TRBD1 (5 bases). The source of this sequence is a woman between 45 and 60 years old with HIV. The specimen was unsorted PBMCs, collected around 5.5 years after starting antiretroviral therapy. CDR3 in amino acids: CASSSHIWGTEAFF. In DNA form, the CDR3 reads TGTGCCAGCAGTTCTCATATTTGGGGGACTGAAGCTTTCTTT.